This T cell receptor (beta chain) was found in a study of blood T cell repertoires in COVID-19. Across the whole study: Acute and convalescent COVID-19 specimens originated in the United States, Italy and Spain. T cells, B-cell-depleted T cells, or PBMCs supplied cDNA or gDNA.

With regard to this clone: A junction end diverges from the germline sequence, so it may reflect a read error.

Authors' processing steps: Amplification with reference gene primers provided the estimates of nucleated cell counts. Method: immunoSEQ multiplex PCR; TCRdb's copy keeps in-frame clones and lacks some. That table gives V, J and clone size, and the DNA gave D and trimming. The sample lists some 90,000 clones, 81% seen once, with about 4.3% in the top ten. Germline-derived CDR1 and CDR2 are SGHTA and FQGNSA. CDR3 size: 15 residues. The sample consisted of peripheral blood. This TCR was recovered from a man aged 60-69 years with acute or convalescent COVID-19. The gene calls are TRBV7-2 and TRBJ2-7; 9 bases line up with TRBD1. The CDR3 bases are TGTGCCAGCAGCGTAGCGCGGGACAGGGTGTACGAGCAGTACTTC. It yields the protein CASSVARDRVYEQYF. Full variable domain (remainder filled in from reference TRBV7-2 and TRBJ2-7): GAGVSQSPSNKVTEKGKDVELRCDPISGHTALYWYRQSLGQGLEFLIYFQGNSAPDKSGLPSDRFSAERTGGSVSTLTIQRTQQEDSAVYLCASSVARDRVYEQYFGPGTRLTVT.